Described below is a single T cell receptor beta chain sequence and its context. Profiled with immunoSEQ multiplex PCR; TCRdb holds only in-frame clones, not every one. The sample includes about 90,000 clones, roughly 90% seen only once; the top ten take roughly an eighth. The sample comes from a study of T cell responses to AZD1222 COVID-19 vaccine. The TCR comes from an adult who received the AZD1222 COVID-19 vaccine. The specimen comprised peripheral blood, sampled 28 days after the second AZD1222 dose.

DNA for the CDR3: TGTGCCAGCAGCCGGGGGGCTAATGAAAAACTGTTTTTT. Amino acid sequence: CASSRGANEKLFF. The V call is TRBV14, the J call TRBJ1-4; perhaps TRBD1 as D (5 bases). Germline V gives CDR1 SGHDN, CDR2 FVKESK. The CDR3 runs 13 residues. With 4 bases removed from V and 3 bases from J, the gap between germline ends came to 6 bases.